Listed below are T cell receptor beta chains from one sample, sequenced in a study of blood T cells in healthy people across ages. TCRdb used MiXCR to reprocess the 5' RACE reads, holding one entry per CDR3 protein. The top ten hold 6.5% to 8.5% of the sample, which has about 1.7 million distinct CDR3 sequences, 28% seen once. The specimen sequenced was blood. These receptor sequences come from a young woman in good health. CDR3s include the opening cysteine and the closing phenylalanine or tryptophan. Each record gives: D gene, J gene, V gene, clone size, CDR3 DNA, CDR3 protein. The D gene is left open where the match is weak. Expanded clones get a size class; other rows say once, few or many, or leave the size out.

D: .
J: TRBJ1-1
V: TRBV5-1
size: few
DNA: TGCGCCAGCAGCTTCAACAGCCGAAACACTGAAGCTTTCTTT
CDR3: CASSFNSRNTEAFF

D: TRBD2
J: TRBJ2-4
V: TRBV4-1
size: many
DNA: TGCGCCAGCAGCCAAGGGACTCTAGCGGGGGGCCCCAAGGTAGCCAAAAACATTCAGTACTTC
CDR3: CASSQGTLAGGPKVAKNIQYF

D: .
J: TRBJ2-3
V: TRBV4-3
size: few
DNA: TGCGCCAGCAGCCAAGATTGGGGGGCCGTCACAGATACGCAGTATTTT
CDR3: CASSQDWGAVTDTQYF

D: .
J: TRBJ1-1
V: TRBV28
size: .
DNA: TGTGCCAGCAGTCATCGGGGTTCTTGGAACACTGAAGCTTTCTTT
CDR3: CASSHRGSWNTEAFF

D: .
J: TRBJ1-1
V: TRBV12-3/TRBV12-4
size: .
DNA: TGTGCCAGCAGTCAAGGCCGGCGGGCTTTCTTT
CDR3: CASSQGRRAFF

D: TRBD1
J: TRBJ1-4
V: TRBV7-9
size: few
DNA: TGTGTCAGCAGCCCGGGACAGACTAATGAAAAACTGTTTTTT
CDR3: CVSSPGQTNEKLFF

D: .
J: TRBJ2-7
V: TRBV18
size: many
DNA: TGTGCCAGCTCACCACCCACAGGGAGCGAGCAGTACTTC
CDR3: CASSPPTGSEQYF

D: TRBD2
J: TRBJ2-1
V: TRBV20-1
size: many
DNA: TGCAGTGCCTCAGCGGGAGGGTCCTACAATGAGCAGTTCTTC
CDR3: CSASAGGSYNEQFF

D: .
J: TRBJ1-1
V: TRBV19
size: few
DNA: TGTGCCAGTAGTAAAACCTTCTCCCCTGAAGCTTTCTTT
CDR3: CASSKTFSPEAFF

D: .
J: TRBJ2-4
V: TRBV7-2
size: .
DNA: TGTGCCAGCAGCTCCTCTAGCACCGTAGCCAAAAACATTCAGTACTTC
CDR3: CASSSSSTVAKNIQYF

D: TRBD2
J: TRBJ2-3
V: TRBV27
size: few
DNA: TGTGCCAGCAGTTCCTTAGCGGGGAGTCCAGATACGCAGTATTTT
CDR3: CASSSLAGSPDTQYF

D: .
J: TRBJ2-4
V: TRBV20-1
size: few
DNA: TGCAGTGCTAGCCGACCGGGAGAAAAAAACATTCAGTACTTC
CDR3: CSASRPGEKNIQYF

D: .
J: TRBJ2-3
V: TRBV15
size: .
DNA: TGTGCCACCAGCTCCCCCAGGGTTGGCGGCACAGATACGCAGTATTTT
CDR3: CATSSPRVGGTDTQYF

D: .
J: TRBJ1-1
V: TRBV7-2
size: .
DNA: TGTGCCAGCAGACTAGCGGGGGGCACTGAAGCTTTCTTT
CDR3: CASRLAGGTEAFF

D: .
J: TRBJ1-2
V: TRBV7-3
size: .
DNA: TGTGCCAGCAGCCCGAGCGGGGGGAGCGGCTACACCTTC
CDR3: CASSPSGGSGYTF

D: TRBD1
J: TRBJ2-3
V: TRBV15
size: once
DNA: TGTGCCACCAGCAGAGATCGGTCAGGGGGCGCGGTGGATACGCAGTATTTT
CDR3: CATSRDRSGGAVDTQYF

D: TRBD2
J: TRBJ2-2
V: TRBV7-8
size: .
DNA: TGTGCCAGCAGCTTATATAGCGGGAGGGAGGGGGAACTGTTTTTT
CDR3: CASSLYSGREGELFF

D: .
J: TRBJ2-5
V: TRBV12-3/TRBV12-4
size: many
DNA: TGTGCCAGCAGTTATGGGGACTCCTCAAAGACCCAGTACTTC
CDR3: CASSYGDSSKTQYF

D: TRBD2
J: TRBJ2-3
V: TRBV7-2
size: .
DNA: TGTGCCAGCGGAATAGCGGGGAGGTCCACAGATACGCAGTATTTT
CDR3: CASGIAGRSTDTQYF

D: TRBD1
J: TRBJ2-3
V: TRBV9
size: .
DNA: TGTGCCAGCAGCGGACTACAGGGGCTAGGTACGCAGTATTTT
CDR3: CASSGLQGLGTQYF

D: .
J: TRBJ1-3
V: TRBV6-6
size: .
DNA: TGTGCCAGCAGTTACTCGGTCGGAAACTCTGGAAACACCATATATTTT
CDR3: CASSYSVGNSGNTIYF

D: .
J: TRBJ2-7
V: TRBV7-2
size: .
DNA: TGTGCCAGCCGTCTCGCGGCCCTCCGGGGCCACGAGCAGTACTTC
CDR3: CASRLAALRGHEQYF

D: TRBD2
J: TRBJ2-5
V: TRBV5-1
size: .
DNA: TGCGCCAGCAGCTTGGCTCTAGCGGGACGTCAGGAGACCCAGTACTTC
CDR3: CASSLALAGRQETQYF

D: .
J: TRBJ2-1
V: TRBV29-1
size: few
DNA: TGCAGCGTTGAAGATCCGGTTTGGGACTTCAATGAGCAGTTCTTC
CDR3: CSVEDPVWDFNEQFF

D: TRBD1
J: TRBJ1-2
V: TRBV12-3/TRBV12-4
size: few
DNA: TGTGCCAGCACCTTGGGGACAGGGAGGAACTATGGCTACACCTTC
CDR3: CASTLGTGRNYGYTF

D: .
J: TRBJ1-1
V: TRBV6-5
size: .
DNA: TGTGCCAGCACTAGGGGCGTTGAAGCTTTCTTT
CDR3: CASTRGVEAFF

D: .
J: TRBJ1-1
V: TRBV6-1
size: few
DNA: TGTGCCAGCAGTCATCCGAACCAGGGGTATGCTGAAGCTTTCTTT
CDR3: CASSHPNQGYAEAFF

D: .
J: TRBJ2-5
V: TRBV18
size: .
DNA: TGTGCCAGCTCATTACAGGATACCCAGGAGACCCAGTACTTC
CDR3: CASSLQDTQETQYF

D: TRBD2
J: TRBJ2-5
V: TRBV29-1
size: many
DNA: TGCAGCCTGCCGGGGGGGCCTGAGGAAAATCAAGAGACCCAGTACTTC
CDR3: CSLPGGPEENQETQYF

D: .
J: TRBJ1-1
V: TRBV28
size: few
DNA: TGTGCCAGCAGCCCAGCAGGGATCACTGAAGCTTTCTTT
CDR3: CASSPAGITEAFF

D: .
J: TRBJ2-7
V: TRBV21-1
size: .
DNA: TGTGCCAGTAAGTTGGACCCTCGCGGGGGAAACAACTACGAGCAGTACTTC
CDR3: CASKLDPRGGNNYEQYF

D: TRBD2
J: TRBJ2-1
V: TRBV5-5
size: .
DNA: TGTGCCTCGCTCCGGGAGGGAGGCTCCTACAATGAGCAGTTCTTC
CDR3: CASLREGGSYNEQFF

D: .
J: TRBJ2-5
V: TRBV5-1
size: many
DNA: TGCGCCAGCAGCCATGGACAGTTACAAGAGACCCAGTACTTC
CDR3: CASSHGQLQETQYF

D: .
J: TRBJ1-1
V: TRBV6-5
size: .
DNA: TGTGCCAGCAGTTACGAGGCCATGAACACTGAAGCTTTCTTT
CDR3: CASSYEAMNTEAFF

D: .
J: TRBJ1-5
V: TRBV9
size: .
DNA: TGTGCCAGCAGCGTAGGGCCAGCTCGCAATCAGCCCCAGCATTTT
CDR3: CASSVGPARNQPQHF

D: TRBD1
J: TRBJ1-5
V: TRBV7-2
size: few
DNA: TGTGCCAGCAGCACGACAGGGGTGAACAATCAGCCCCAGCATTTT
CDR3: CASSTTGVNNQPQHF

D: TRBD2
J: TRBJ2-5
V: TRBV29-1
size: few
DNA: TGCAGCGTTGGGGGCCTAGCGGGAGTTGAGACCCAGTACTTC
CDR3: CSVGGLAGVETQYF

D: .
J: TRBJ2-3
V: TRBV20-1
size: .
DNA: TGCAGTGCTAGACAGGCCACAGATACGCAGTATTTT
CDR3: CSARQATDTQYF

D: .
J: TRBJ2-7
V: TRBV24-1
size: once
DNA: TGTGCCGCCAGTTCCTCCTATATACCCTGGGAGAATAAGTACGAGCAGTACTTC
CDR3: CAASSSYIPWENKYEQYF

D: .
J: TRBJ2-5
V: TRBV24-1
size: few
DNA: TGTGCCACCAGCGCCGCGGGGCAAGAGACCCAGTACTTC
CDR3: CATSAAGQETQYF

D: .
J: TRBJ1-1
V: TRBV6-6
size: .
DNA: TGTGCCAGCAGTGACGTAGGGGGGAATGAAGCTTTCTTT
CDR3: CASSDVGGNEAFF

D: .
J: TRBJ2-7
V: TRBV6-2/TRBV6-3
size: once
DNA: TGTGCCAGCAGGAGAGAGACCCAGGACTTC
CDR3: CASRRETQDF

D: .
J: TRBJ1-1
V: TRBV5-1
size: few
DNA: TGCGCCAGCAGCTTGGGAGGGATCTCGAACACTGAAGCTTTCTTT
CDR3: CASSLGGISNTEAFF

D: TRBD2
J: TRBJ2-1
V: TRBV5-1
size: few
DNA: TGCGCCAGCTTGGAACTAGCGGGAGTGGGGAATGAGCAGTTCTTC
CDR3: CASLELAGVGNEQFF